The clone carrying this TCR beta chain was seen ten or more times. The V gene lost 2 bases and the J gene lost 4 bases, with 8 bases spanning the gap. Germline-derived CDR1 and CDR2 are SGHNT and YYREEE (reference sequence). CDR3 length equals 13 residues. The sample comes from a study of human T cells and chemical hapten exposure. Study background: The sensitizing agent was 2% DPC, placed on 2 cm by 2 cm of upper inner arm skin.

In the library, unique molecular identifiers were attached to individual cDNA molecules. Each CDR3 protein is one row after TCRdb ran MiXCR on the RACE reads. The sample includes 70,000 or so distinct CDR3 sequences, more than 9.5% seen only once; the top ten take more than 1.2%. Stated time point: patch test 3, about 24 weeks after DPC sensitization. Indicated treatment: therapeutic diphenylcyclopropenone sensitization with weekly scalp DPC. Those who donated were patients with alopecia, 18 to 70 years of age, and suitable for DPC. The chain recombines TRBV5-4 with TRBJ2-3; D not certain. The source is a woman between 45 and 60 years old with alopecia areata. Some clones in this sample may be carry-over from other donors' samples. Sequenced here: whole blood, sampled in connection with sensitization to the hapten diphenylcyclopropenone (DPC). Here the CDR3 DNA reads TGTGCCAGCAGCTTTCAGCTGGCAGATACGCAGTATTTT. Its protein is CASSFQLADTQYF.